This T cell receptor (beta chain) stems from a study of human T cells and chemical hapten exposure. At the level of the study: While the approximately 24-week study was under way, patients received diphenylcyclopropenone on the scalp every week. Readings were taken at 6 days from patch tests that had applied 0.01% DPC to the upper back. Minor volume differences among pooled libraries chiefly drove per-sample TCR yield variation.

Germline CDR1 is ENHRY and CDR2 is SYGVKD. The CDR3 spans 12 residues. Trimming removed 3 bases from V and 1 base from J, with 3 bases in between. This clonotype occurred many times. From the RACE reads, TCRdb called clonotypes with MiXCR, one entry per CDR3 protein. The sample comprises 150,000 to 200,000 distinct CDR3 sequences, more than 12% of which are singletons, and about 1.8% rests with the top ten. Noted time point: patch test 1, 2 weeks after DPC sensitization. The treatment was: therapeutic diphenylcyclopropenone sensitization with weekly scalp DPC. The TCR was taken from a woman in her thirties with alopecia areata. Some clones in this sample may be carry-over from other donors' samples. The V call is TRBV10-3, the J call TRBJ1-1; D is undetermined. Sequenced material: whole blood, taken in connection with sensitization to the hapten diphenylcyclopropenone (DPC). In DNA form, the CDR3 reads TGTGCCATCAGTGACGGGAACACTGAAGCTTTCTTT. It codes for CAISDGNTEAFF.